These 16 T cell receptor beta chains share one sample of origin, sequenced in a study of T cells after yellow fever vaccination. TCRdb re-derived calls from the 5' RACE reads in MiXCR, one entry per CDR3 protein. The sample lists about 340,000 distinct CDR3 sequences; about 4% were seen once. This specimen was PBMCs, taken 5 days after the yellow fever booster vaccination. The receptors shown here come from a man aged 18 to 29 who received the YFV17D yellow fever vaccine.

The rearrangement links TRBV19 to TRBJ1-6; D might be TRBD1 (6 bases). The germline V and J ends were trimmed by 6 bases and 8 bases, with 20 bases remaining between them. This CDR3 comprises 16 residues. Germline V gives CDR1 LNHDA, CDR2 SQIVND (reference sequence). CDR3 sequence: CASSILQGRSDSPLHF. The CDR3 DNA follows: TGTGCCAGTAGCATCTTACAGGGAAGGAGTGATTCACCCCTCCACTTT.

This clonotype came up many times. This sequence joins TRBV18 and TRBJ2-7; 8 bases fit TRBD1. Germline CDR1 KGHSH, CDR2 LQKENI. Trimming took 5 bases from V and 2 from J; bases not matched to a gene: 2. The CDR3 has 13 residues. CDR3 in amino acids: CASSSDRAYEQYF. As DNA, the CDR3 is TGTGCCAGCTCATCGGACAGGGCCTACGAGCAGTACTTC.

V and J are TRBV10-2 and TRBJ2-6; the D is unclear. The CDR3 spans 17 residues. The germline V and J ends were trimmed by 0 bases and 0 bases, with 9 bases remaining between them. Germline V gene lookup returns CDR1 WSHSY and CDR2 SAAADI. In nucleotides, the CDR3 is TGCGCCAGCAGTGAGTCGAGTGACACCTCTGGGGCCAACGTCCTGACTTTC. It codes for CASSESSDTSGANVLTF.

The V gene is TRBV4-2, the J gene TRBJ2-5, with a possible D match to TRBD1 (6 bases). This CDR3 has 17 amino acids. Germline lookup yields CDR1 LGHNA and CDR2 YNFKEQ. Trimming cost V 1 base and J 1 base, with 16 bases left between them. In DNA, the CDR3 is TGTGCCAGCAGCCAAGCGCAGGGGTGGGGATTCCAAGAGACCCAGTACTTC. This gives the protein CASSQAQGWGFQETQYF.

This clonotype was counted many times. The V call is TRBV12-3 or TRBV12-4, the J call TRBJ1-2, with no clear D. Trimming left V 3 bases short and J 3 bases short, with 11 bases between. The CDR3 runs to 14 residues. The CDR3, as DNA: TGTGCCAGCAGTTTTTATCCGGGTGACTATGGCTACACCTTC. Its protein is CASSFYPGDYGYTF.

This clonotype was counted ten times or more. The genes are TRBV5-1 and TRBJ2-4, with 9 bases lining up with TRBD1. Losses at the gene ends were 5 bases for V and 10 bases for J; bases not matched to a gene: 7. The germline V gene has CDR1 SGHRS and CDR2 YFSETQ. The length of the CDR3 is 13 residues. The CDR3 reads CASRPGQGIIQYF. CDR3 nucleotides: TGCGCCAGCAGGCCGGGACAGGGAATTATTCAGTACTTC.

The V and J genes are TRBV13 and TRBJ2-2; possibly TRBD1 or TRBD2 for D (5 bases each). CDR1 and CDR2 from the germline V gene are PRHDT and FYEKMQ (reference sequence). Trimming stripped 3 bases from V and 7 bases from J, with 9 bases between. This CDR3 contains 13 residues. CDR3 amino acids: CASSFGANGELFF. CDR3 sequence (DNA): TGTGCCAGCAGCTTCGGGGCAAACGGGGAGCTGTTTTTT.

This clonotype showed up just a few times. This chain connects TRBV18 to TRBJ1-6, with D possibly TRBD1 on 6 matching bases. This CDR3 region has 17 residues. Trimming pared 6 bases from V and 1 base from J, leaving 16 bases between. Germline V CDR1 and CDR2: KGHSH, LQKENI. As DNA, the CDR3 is TGTGCCAGCTCCGAACAGGGTTTAAAGTCCTATAATTCACCCCTCCACTTT. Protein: CASSEQGLKSYNSPLHF.

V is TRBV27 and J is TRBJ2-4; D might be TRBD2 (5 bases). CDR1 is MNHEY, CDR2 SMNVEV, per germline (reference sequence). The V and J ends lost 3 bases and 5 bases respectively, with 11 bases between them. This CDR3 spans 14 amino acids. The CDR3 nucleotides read TGTGCCAGCAGTTTTGAGGGATCGGAAAACATTCAGTACTTC. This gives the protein CASSFEGSENIQYF.

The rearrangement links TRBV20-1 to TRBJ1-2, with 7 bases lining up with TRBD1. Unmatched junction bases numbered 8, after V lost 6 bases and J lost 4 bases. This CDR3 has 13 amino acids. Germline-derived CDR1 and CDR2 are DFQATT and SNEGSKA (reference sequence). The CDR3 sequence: CSASPRGFYGYTF. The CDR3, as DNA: TGCAGTGCATCCCCCAGGGGGTTCTATGGCTACACCTTC.

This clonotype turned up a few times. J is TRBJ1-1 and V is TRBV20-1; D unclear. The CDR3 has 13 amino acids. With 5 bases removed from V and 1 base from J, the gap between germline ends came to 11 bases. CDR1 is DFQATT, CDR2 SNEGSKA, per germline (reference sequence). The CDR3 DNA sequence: TGCAGTGCTTTGCCCCAGGAGAACACTGAAGCTTTCTTT. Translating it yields CSALPQENTEAFF.

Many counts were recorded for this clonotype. In DNA, the CDR3 is TGCGCCAGCAGCTTGGCGGGGTTCTCTGGGGCCAACGTCCTGACTTTC. Translated: CASSLAGFSGANVLTF. The J gene is TRBJ2-6, the V gene TRBV5-1, with D perhaps matching TRBD2 (5 bases). Germline V gene sequence: CDR1 SGHRS, CDR2 YFSETQ. V was cut by 0 bases and J by 0 bases, with 7 bases left in between. The length of the CDR3 is 16 residues. Together with reference TRBV5-1 and TRBJ2-6, the CDR3 gives the full variable domain: KAGVTQTPRYLIKTRGQQVTLSCSPISGHRSVSWYQQTPGQGLQFLFEYFSETQRNKGNFPGRFSGRQFSNSRSEMNVSTLELGDSALYLCASSLAGFSGANVLTFGAGSRLTVL.

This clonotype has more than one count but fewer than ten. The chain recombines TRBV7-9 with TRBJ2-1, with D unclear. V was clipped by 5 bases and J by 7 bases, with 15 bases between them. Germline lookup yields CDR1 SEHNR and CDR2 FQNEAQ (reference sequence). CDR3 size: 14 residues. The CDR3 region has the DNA TGTGCCAGCAGCCCTAACTCGTTATCGAATGAGCAGTTCTTC. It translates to CASSPNSLSNEQFF. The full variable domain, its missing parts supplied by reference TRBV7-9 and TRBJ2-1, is DTGVSQNPRHKITKRGQNVTFRCDPISEHNRLYWYRQTLGQGPEFLTYFQNEAQLEKSRLLSDRFSAERPKGSFSTLEIQRTEQGDSAMYLCASSPNSLSNEQFFGPGTRLTVL.

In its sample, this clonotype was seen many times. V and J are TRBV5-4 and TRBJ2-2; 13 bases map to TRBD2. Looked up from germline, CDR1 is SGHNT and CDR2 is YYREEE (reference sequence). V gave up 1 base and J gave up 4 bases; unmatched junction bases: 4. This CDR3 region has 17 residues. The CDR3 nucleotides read TGTGCCAGCAGCTTGACTAGCGGGGGGGCTGTCACCGGGGAGCTGTTTTTT. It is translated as CASSLTSGGAVTGELFF.

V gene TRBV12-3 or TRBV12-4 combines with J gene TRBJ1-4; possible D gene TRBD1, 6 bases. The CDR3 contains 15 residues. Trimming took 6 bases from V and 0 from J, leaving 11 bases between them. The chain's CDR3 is CASRARTATNEKLFF. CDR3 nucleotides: TGTGCCAGCAGAGCGCGGACAGCAACTAATGAAAAACTGTTTTTT.

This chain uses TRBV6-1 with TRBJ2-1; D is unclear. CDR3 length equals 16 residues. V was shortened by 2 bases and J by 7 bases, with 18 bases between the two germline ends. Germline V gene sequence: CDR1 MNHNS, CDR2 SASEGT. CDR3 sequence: CASSEIGALYTNEQFF. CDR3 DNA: TGTGCCAGCAGTGAAATAGGAGCTTTGTATACGAATGAGCAGTTCTTC.